This passage covers 15 T cell receptor beta chains from one sample sequenced in a study of blood T cells in healthy people across ages. For the second PCR, which ran for about 6 to 11 cycles, a sample-barcoded 5' primer and a J-beta primer mix were used. Each CDR3 protein gets one entry after TCRdb re-called the 5' RACE reads with MiXCR. Here the sample spans 750,000 to 1,000,000 distinct CDR3 sequences, 25% to 35% being singletons. The data were also submitted as part of a second study, on T cells of mothers and their children.

The specimen was blood. The source of these receptors is a woman in her thirties or forties in good health.

Comment on this clonotype: One end of the junction fails to match germline, which may point to a read error. The chain has TRBV7-8 and TRBJ2-7; no reliable D call. This CDR3 has 12 residues. Looked up from germline, CDR1 is SGHVS and CDR2 is FQNEAQ. CDR3 nucleotide sequence: TGTGCCAGCAACTTAGTTTCCTACGAGCAGTACTTC. Amino acid sequence: CASNLVSYEQYF.

This rearrangement joins TRBV6-4 to TRBJ2-1; possible D gene TRBD1, 5 bases. Per germline, CDR1 MRHNA and CDR2 SNTAGT. V gave up 0 bases and J gave up 3 bases, with 9 bases separating them. The CDR3 totals 15 residues. CDR3 nucleotides: TGTGCCAGCAGTGACTCCCAGCAGGGCTACAATGAGCAGTTCTTC. This encodes CASSDSQQGYNEQFF.

The chain is built from TRBV29-1 and TRBJ1-2; possible D gene TRBD1, 5 bases. V was pared by 6 bases and J by 7 bases, with 18 bases between. Germline V gives CDR1 SQVTM, CDR2 ANQGSEA. This CDR3 has 13 residues. The DNA of the CDR3 is TGCAGCGTCCCCCGAACGACAGAAGTTGGCTACACCTTC. It encodes CSVPRTTEVGYTF. The entire variable domain, with the rest obtained from reference TRBV29-1 and TRBJ1-2, is as follows: SAVISQKPSRDICQRGTSLTIQCQVDSQVTMMFWYRQQPGQSLTLIATANQGSEATYESGFVIDKFPISRPNLTFSTLTVSNMSPEDSSIYLCSVPRTTEVGYTFGSGTRLTVV.

Ten or more counts support this clonotype. The V and J genes are TRBV7-9 and TRBJ2-7; the D gene is possibly TRBD2 (6 bases). V was cut by 6 bases and J by 5 bases, with 20 bases left in between. Germline assignment: CDR1 SEHNR and CDR2 FQNEAQ (reference sequence). The CDR3 consists of 15 residues. The CDR3 sequence: CASSGKGTRINEQYF. The DNA of the CDR3 is TGTGCCAGCAGTGGCAAGGGGACTCGGATCAACGAGCAGTACTTC.

This clonotype has only a few counts. The CDR3 bases are TGTGCCAGCTCACCACAGGGTAGGAACACTGAAGCTTTCTTT. It encodes CASSPQGRNTEAFF. V usage is TRBV18 and J usage is TRBJ1-1, with D unresolved. Germline-derived CDR1 and CDR2 are KGHSH and LQKENI. The V and J ends lost 1 base and 1 base respectively, with 7 bases between them. This CDR3 has 14 amino acids.

This clonotype was counted ten times or more. This chain joins TRBV15 and TRBJ1-2, with D unresolved. Deletions cut 5 bases from V and 0 bases from J, with 7 bases between. CDR3 length equals 13 residues. Germline CDR1 and CDR2: LNHNV and YYDKDF (reference sequence). CDR3 sequence reads: CATSAGANYGYTF. For the CDR3, the DNA is TGTGCCACCAGCGCTGGGGCTAACTATGGCTACACCTTC.

This clonotype showed up just a few times. The V and J genes are TRBV5-1 and TRBJ1-5; tentatively, D is TRBD1 (5 bases). This CDR3 is built from 15 residues. V lost 4 bases and J 5 bases, leaving 16 bases between the germline ends. CDR1 and CDR2 from the germline V gene are SGHRS and YFSETQ. The CDR3 nucleotides read TGCGCCAGCAGCCCGGACACGTATACGGATCAGCCCCAGCATTTT. This gives the protein CASSPDTYTDQPQHF.

The sample holds a few counts of this clonotype. The chain couples TRBV12-3 or TRBV12-4 to TRBJ1-2; D not resolved. V shed 5 bases and J shed 12 bases, with 13 bases lying between them. This CDR3 is 11 amino acids long. The CDR3 loop reads CASSRTGWHTF. The CDR3 DNA reads TGTGCCAGCAGTCGCACGGGATGGCACACCTTC.

The rearrangement uses TRBV20-1 and TRBJ2-2; D possibly uses TRBD1 or TRBD2 (5 bases each). The CDR3 spans 14 residues. The germline gives CDR1 DFQATT, CDR2 SNEGSKA (reference sequence). Trimming pared 5 bases from V and 1 base from J, leaving 11 bases between. The CDR3 sequence: CSAGGPRNTGELFF. In nucleotides, the CDR3 is TGCAGTGCTGGGGGACCCCGGAACACCGGGGAGCTGTTTTTT.

This clonotype has a single count. A far more abundant clone sits one base away, making this likely a read error. The chain uses TRBV7-2 and TRBJ2-4; D is unresolved. Germline lookup yields CDR1 SGHTA and CDR2 FQGNSA. This CDR3 region has 14 residues. DNA of the CDR3: TGTGCCAGCAGCCAAGGCGGCAGTTCCTACGAGCAGTGCTTC. This gives the protein CASSQGGSSYEQCF.

In this sample, this clonotype turned up a few times. This chain links TRBV5-1 with TRBJ2-5, with D unclear. CDR3 length equals 14 residues. CDR1 and CDR2 (germline): SGHRS, YFSETQ. The V end lost 2 bases, the J end lost 5 bases, and 13 bases lay between the germline ends. The DNA of the CDR3 is TGCGCCAGCAGCTTTAGCCTGGACGTGGAGACCCAGTACTTC. Protein sequence: CASSFSLDVETQYF.

This clonotype appeared a few times. V usage is TRBV7-3 and J usage is TRBJ1-6, with no clear D. CDR3 size: 15 residues. V shed 1 base and J shed 9 bases, with 13 bases lying between them. CDR1 and CDR2 from the germline V gene are SGHTA and FQGTGA. CDR3 amino acids: CASSLMGGGGSPLHF. CDR3 bases: TGTGCCAGCAGCTTAATGGGTGGTGGTGGTTCACCCCTCCACTTT.

This clonotype was recorded many times. The chain recombines TRBV2 with TRBJ2-4, with 7 nucleotides matching TRBD1. J gave up 0 bases and V 6 bases, and 11 bases lay outside the gene matches. The germline CDR1 and CDR2 sequences are SNHLY and FYNNEI. The CDR3 length is 17 residues. The CDR3 is CASSQPSQGLAKNIQYF. CDR3 DNA: TGTGCCAGCAGCCAACCGTCACAGGGGCTAGCCAAAAACATTCAGTACTTC.

Many counts were recorded for this clonotype. This sequence joins TRBV10-3 and TRBJ2-7; possibly TRBD1 for D (6 bases). CDR1 ENHRY and CDR2 SYGVKD come from the germline V gene. CDR3 length: 14 residues. V shed 4 bases and J shed 0 bases, with 10 bases lying between them. The CDR3 nucleotides are TGTGCCATCAGTGGGACAGAGAGCTCCTACGAGCAGTACTTC. The encoded protein is CAISGTESSYEQYF.

Comments on this clonotype: A much larger clone lies a single base off, so this may be a read error. The rearrangement links TRBV6-1 to TRBJ2-4; D might be TRBD1 (6 bases). The tail of the sequence fits TRBJ2-7 better, so the J call may be wrong. CDR1 and CDR2 from the germline V gene are MNHNS and SASEGT. The CDR3 is 14 residues long. The CDR3 loop is CAGIEAGDATEQYF. The CDR3 region has the DNA TGTGCCGGCATCGAAGCAGGGGACGCCACCGAGCAGTACTTC.